Below, 18 T cell receptor beta chains from the same sample are listed, as sequenced in a study of T cell changes during pregnancy in multiple sclerosis. Profiled with immunoSEQ multiplex PCR; TCRdb holds only in-frame clones, not every one. The table includes about 40,000 clones, around 90% detected once. The material was CD8+ T cells from peripheral blood mononuclear cells, obtained before pregnancy. The receptors were sampled from a female donor with multiple sclerosis, enrolled in a pregnancy study.

CDR3 sequence: CASSPTTSGYLYEQYF. The CDR3 DNA is TGTGCCAGCAGTCCCACGACTAGCGGGTATTTGTACGAGCAGTACTTC. The V and J genes are TRBV28 and TRBJ2-7; 10 bases agree with TRBD2. V was clipped by 5 bases and J by 4 bases; unmatched bases: 11. The CDR3 runs to 16 residues. Germline assignment: CDR1 MDHEN and CDR2 SYDVKM.

The V and J genes are TRBV9 and TRBJ2-2; the D gene is possibly TRBD2 (5 bases). CDR3 size: 14 residues. Germline CDR1 and CDR2: SGDLS and YYNGEE. V was clipped by 6 bases and J by 3 bases, with 12 bases between them. The CDR3 region has the DNA TGTGCCAGCACCGACGGGGTGTACACCGGGGAGCTGTTTTTT. Its protein is CASTDGVYTGELFF.

The gene calls are TRBV6-5 and TRBJ2-7, with 11 bases matching TRBD2. This CDR3 is built from 16 residues. V was pared by 4 bases and J by 0 bases, with 5 bases of the junction left unmatched. Germline CDR1 MNHEY, CDR2 SVGAGI. CDR3 region: CASSSGLADSSYEQYF. In nucleotides, the CDR3 is TGTGCCAGCAGTTCGGGACTAGCGGATAGCTCCTACGAGCAGTACTTC.

As regards this clone: The same CDR3 is also encoded by other DNA sequences in this sample. This sequence joins TRBV29-1 and TRBJ2-1, with TRBD2 identical over 10 bases. V was clipped by 3 bases and J by 3 bases; unmatched bases: 5. The CDR3 consists of 15 residues. Germline CDR1 is SQVTM and CDR2 is ANQGSEA. CDR3 region: CSVEGSSGSYNEQFF. The CDR3 DNA follows: TGCAGCGTTGAGGGTTCTAGCGGGAGCTACAATGAGCAGTTCTTC.

This clone was counted once. The V call is TRBV28, the J call TRBJ2-3; tentative D call: TRBD2 (5 bases). Trimming pared 7 bases from V and 3 bases from J, leaving 23 bases between. Germline CDR1 and CDR2: MDHEN and SYDVKM. The length of the CDR3 is 17 residues. CDR3 coding DNA: TGTGCCAGCACCGAGGGTACGGGTGGCCAGGAAACAGATACGCAGTATTTT. It is translated as CASTEGTGGQETDTQYF.

V usage is TRBV5-4 and J usage is TRBJ2-2; TRBD2 aligns across 7 bases. The V segment lost 6 bases and the J segment 5 bases; nucleotides outside the gene matches: 7. CDR1 SGHNT and CDR2 YYREEE come from the germline V gene (reference sequence). The length of the CDR3 is 14 residues. The CDR3 DNA is TGTGCCAGCACCTCAGTGGGGGGGACCGGGGAGCTGTTTTTT. This gives the protein CASTSVGGTGELFF.

Written as DNA, the CDR3 is TGTGCCAGTAGTTACCAGGGTATGGATACGCAGTATTTT. This sequence encodes CASSYQGMDTQYF. The rearrangement uses TRBV19 and TRBJ2-3, with D perhaps TRBD1 (5 bases). V gave up 5 bases and J gave up 6 bases, with 12 bases separating them. There are 13 residues in the CDR3. Germline V gene lookup returns CDR1 LNHDA and CDR2 SQIVND (reference sequence).

The rearrangement links TRBV27 to TRBJ2-1, with TRBD2 matching over 8 bases. The CDR3 has 12 residues. Germline V gene data show CDR1 as MNHEY and CDR2 as SMNVEV (reference sequence). The V gene end was trimmed by 5 bases and the J gene end by 11 bases; junction bases not matched to a gene: 5. Here the CDR3 reads CASSPQREKQFF. The DNA of the CDR3 is TGTGCCAGCAGTCCTCAGCGGGAGAAGCAGTTCTTC.

The genes are TRBV19 and TRBJ2-1, with 7 bases lining up with TRBD1. The CDR3 is made up of 15 amino acids. J lost 6 bases, V lost 6 bases, and 11 bases had no gene match. CDR1 is LNHDA and CDR2 is SQIVND in the germline V gene (reference sequence). CDR3 nucleotide sequence: TGTGCCAGTAGGACCTCGACAGGGACCCTCAATGAGCAGTTCTTC. This translates into CASRTSTGTLNEQFF.

The chain employs TRBV7-8 and TRBJ2-5, with TRBD1 matching 11 bases. CDR3 length equals 17 residues. V lost 5 bases and J lost 2; bases outside the gene matches: 10. CDR1 SGHVS and CDR2 FQNEAQ come from the germline V gene. CDR3 amino acids: CASSHKDRGLGQETQYF. CDR3 nucleotide sequence: TGTGCCAGCAGCCATAAGGACAGGGGGCTCGGACAAGAGACCCAGTACTTC.

The rearrangement joins TRBV7-8 to TRBJ2-7; maybe TRBD2 (6 bases). Trimming removed 1 base from V and 0 bases from J, with 10 bases in between. This CDR3 region has 15 residues. The germline V gene encodes CDR1 SGHVS and CDR2 FQNEAQ. Written as DNA, the CDR3 is TGTGCCAGCAGCTTAGATTTCGGGAGCTCCTACGAGCAGTACTTC. Its translation: CASSLDFGSSYEQYF. The complete variable domain, with remaining parts taken from reference TRBV7-8 and TRBJ2-7, reads GAGVSQSPRYKVAKRGQDVALRCDPISGHVSLFWYQQALGQGPEFLTYFQNEAQLDKSGLPSDRFFAERPEGSVSTLKIQRTQQEDSAVYLCASSLDFGSSYEQYFGPGTRLTVT.

The chain is built from TRBV7-2 and TRBJ1-1; TRBD1 agrees at 7 bases. The CDR3 runs 19 residues. CDR1 SGHTA and CDR2 FQGNSA come from the germline V gene. V lost 4 bases to trimming and J lost 3 bases; unmatched junction nucleotides: 20. CDR3 nucleotide sequence: TGTGCCAGCAGCTCAGCCCCTACCGGGACAGACGTGGAGGACACTGAAGCTTTCTTT. Translated: CASSSAPTGTDVEDTEAFF.

The chain is built from TRBV4-3 and TRBJ2-7; TRBD2 agrees at 8 bases. The CDR3 has 13 amino acids. The germline V gene has CDR1 LGHNA and CDR2 YSLEER. The junction had 7 bases not matched to a gene; V was cut back by 8 bases and J by 4 bases. CDR3 DNA: TGCGCCAGCCCTAACTGCGGGAGGTACGAGCAGTACTTC. Translated, it gives CASPNCGRYEQYF.

The chain couples TRBV7-8 to TRBJ1-2; D may be TRBD1 (5 bases). CDR1 and CDR2 (germline): SGHVS, FQNEAQ. The germline V and J ends were trimmed by 5 bases and 4 bases, with 17 bases remaining between them. The length of the CDR3 is 15 residues. The CDR3 DNA sequence: TGTGCCAGCAGCCCCCTTGGGGGAGGGTTCTATGGCTACACCTTC. Translating it yields CASSPLGGGFYGYTF.

V is TRBV27 and J is TRBJ2-2, with TRBD2 identical over 8 bases. Germline V gene data show CDR1 as MNHEY and CDR2 as SMNVEV (reference sequence). The CDR3 totals 14 residues. Trimming cost V 6 bases and J 4 bases; bases outside gene matches: 4. Here the CDR3 DNA reads TGTGCCAGCAGATACGGGAGGGGCACCGGGGAGCTGTTTTTT. It is translated as CASRYGRGTGELFF.

The J gene is TRBJ2-5, the V gene TRBV7-9; 12 bases match TRBD2. Germline loops: CDR1 SEHNR, CDR2 FQNEAQ (reference sequence). The trim removed 1 base at V and 3 bases at J, leaving 6 bases unmatched. This CDR3 spans 17 amino acids. CDR3: CASSLGTSGTLKETQYF. As DNA, the CDR3 is TGTGCCAGCAGCTTAGGGACTAGCGGGACCTTGAAAGAGACCCAGTACTTC.

The rearrangement uses TRBV13 and TRBJ2-1; TRBD1 matches at 11 bases. The CDR3 spans 16 residues. The J segment lost 8 bases and the V segment lost 4 bases, leaving 10 bases of the junction unmatched. Germline CDR1 reads PRHDT; CDR2 reads FYEKMQ (reference sequence). As DNA, the CDR3 is TGTGCCAGCAGCTCTATACCGGGACAGGGGGGCGATGAGCAGTTCTTC. Protein product: CASSSIPGQGGDEQFF. Full variable domain (missing parts from reference TRBV13 and TRBJ2-1): AAGVIQSPRHLIKEKRETATLKCYPIPRHDTVYWYQQGPGQDPQFLISFYEKMQSDKGSIPDRFSAQQFSDYHSELNMSSLELGDSALYFCASSSIPGQGGDEQFFGPGTRLTVL.

V gene TRBV21-1 combines with J gene TRBJ2-7; TRBD2, as called in the table, went unchecked against the DNA. TRBV21-1 is labeled a pseudogene. The CDR3 runs 16 residues. DNA of the CDR3: TGTGCCAGCAGCCAACCCAGGGTAGCGGGAACCTACGAGCAGTACTTC. The encoded protein is CASSQPRVAGTYEQYF.